These T cell receptor beta chains were read from a single sample in a study of blood T cell repertoires in COVID-19. Only in-frame clones appear in the TCRdb table, and some are missing; sequencing was by immunoSEQ multiplex PCR. The sample holds approximately 160,000 clones, around 80% seen once. The sample comprised peripheral blood. The receptors were gathered from a man in his 60s with active or convalescent COVID-19. Each CDR3 is given with its conserved first and last residue. Fields, in order: J gene, clone size, V gene, D gene, CDR3 DNA, CDR3 protein. The D gene is left open where the match is weak. Part of the rows lack a size; the others show once, few, many or a class for expanded clones.

j_gene: TRBJ2-3
abundance: -
v_gene: TRBV29-1
d_gene: TRBD2
CDR3nt: TGCAGCGTTGTACGGGAGGGCCTGGTGGATACGCAGTATTTT
CDR3aa: CSVVREGLVDTQYF

j_gene: TRBJ2-2
abundance: -
v_gene: TRBV18
d_gene: TRBD2
CDR3nt: TGTGCCAGCTCACCACTAGCGGGGGACACCGGGGAGCTGTTTTTT
CDR3aa: CASSPLAGDTGELFF

j_gene: TRBJ2-7
abundance: -
v_gene: TRBV5-1
d_gene: TRBD2
CDR3nt: TGCGCCAGCAGCTTGGCCGCTAGCGGAGGTTACGAGCAGTACTTC
CDR3aa: CASSLAASGGYEQYF

j_gene: TRBJ2-1
abundance: once
v_gene: TRBV14
d_gene: TRBD2
CDR3nt: TGTGCCAGCAGCCAAGGAATGGAAGCGGGAGTCCGCAATGAGCAGTTCTTC
CDR3aa: CASSQGMEAGVRNEQFF

j_gene: TRBJ2-1
abundance: -
v_gene: TRBV9
d_gene: -
CDR3nt: TGTGCCAGCAGCGCGACAGGCACCTCCTACAATGAGCAGTTCTTC
CDR3aa: CASSATGTSYNEQFF

j_gene: TRBJ1-5
abundance: -
v_gene: TRBV28
d_gene: -
CDR3nt: TGTGCCAGCCACAGCGGGGACTCCCAGTGGCCCCAGCATTTT
CDR3aa: CASHSGDSQWPQHF

j_gene: TRBJ2-3
abundance: -
v_gene: TRBV19
d_gene: -
CDR3nt: TGTGCCAGTGGGGCCGTGGCAAGCACAGATACGCAGTATTTT
CDR3aa: CASGAVASTDTQYF

j_gene: TRBJ2-5
abundance: -
v_gene: TRBV6-5
d_gene: -
CDR3nt: TGTGCCAGCAGTTCGGGTGTGGGGGCTGGGACCCAGTACTTC
CDR3aa: CASSSGVGAGTQYF

j_gene: TRBJ2-7
abundance: few
v_gene: TRBV28
d_gene: -
CDR3nt: TGTGCCAGCAGTTTGGGACTTCCGGAGCAGTACTTC
CDR3aa: CASSLGLPEQYF

j_gene: TRBJ1-1
abundance: -
v_gene: TRBV29-1
d_gene: -
CDR3nt: TGCAGCGTTGAGTGGACATACATGAACACTGAAGCTTTCTTT
CDR3aa: CSVEWTYMNTEAFF

j_gene: TRBJ2-1
abundance: -
v_gene: TRBV24-1
d_gene: TRBD2
CDR3nt: TGTGCCACCAGTGATAACCCGGGACTAGCGGCCCCACCTTACAATGAGCAGTTCTTC
CDR3aa: CATSDNPGLAAPPYNEQFF

j_gene: TRBJ2-3
abundance: -
v_gene: TRBV14
d_gene: -
CDR3nt: TGTGCCAGCAGCCAGTCGGAGACTTATACGCAGTATTTT
CDR3aa: CASSQSETYTQYF

j_gene: TRBJ1-2
abundance: -
v_gene: TRBV27
d_gene: TRBD1
CDR3nt: TGTGCCAGCAGTCTCCCCAGGGGGCACGGCTACACCTTC
CDR3aa: CASSLPRGHGYTF

j_gene: TRBJ1-1
abundance: -
v_gene: TRBV5-4
d_gene: -
CDR3nt: TGTGCCAGCAGCGGTGGGTCCGGACAGACTGAAGCTTTCTTT
CDR3aa: CASSGGSGQTEAFF

j_gene: TRBJ1-3
abundance: -
v_gene: TRBV6-1
d_gene: -
CDR3nt: TGTGCCAGCAGTGAATTCCTAGCAAACACCATATATTTT
CDR3aa: CASSEFLANTIYF

j_gene: TRBJ1-1
abundance: -
v_gene: TRBV29-1
d_gene: TRBD1
CDR3nt: TGCAGCGTTCAAACAGGGGGCGGCACTGAAGCTTTCTTT
CDR3aa: CSVQTGGGTEAFF

j_gene: TRBJ2-1
abundance: -
v_gene: TRBV3-1/TRBV3-2
d_gene: TRBD2
CDR3nt: TGTGCCAGCAGCCAAGTGCGCCTAGCGGGCAATGAGCAGTTCTTC
CDR3aa: CASSQVRLAGNEQFF

j_gene: TRBJ1-1
abundance: -
v_gene: TRBV14
d_gene: TRBD1
CDR3nt: TGTGCCAGCAGCCACGGACAGGGAGAAGCTTTCTTT
CDR3aa: CASSHGQGEAFF

j_gene: TRBJ1-4
abundance: once
v_gene: TRBV28
d_gene: TRBD1
CDR3nt: TGTGCCAGCAGTTTACCCGGGACAGCGTTGGGAAAACTGTTTTTT
CDR3aa: CASSLPGTALGKLFF

j_gene: TRBJ1-2
abundance: few
v_gene: TRBV2
d_gene: -
CDR3nt: TGTGCCAGCAGTCCCGACAGGACACCCGGCTACACCTTC
CDR3aa: CASSPDRTPGYTF

j_gene: TRBJ2-5
abundance: -
v_gene: TRBV11-1
d_gene: TRBD2
CDR3nt: TGCATTAGGGGACTAGTAAAAGAGACCCAGTACTTC
CDR3aa: CIRGLVKETQYF

j_gene: TRBJ1-1
abundance: -
v_gene: TRBV11-2
d_gene: -
CDR3nt: TGTGCCAGCAGCCAACTTACAGGAGCTGAAGCTTTCTTT
CDR3aa: CASSQLTGAEAFF

j_gene: TRBJ1-6
abundance: -
v_gene: TRBV5-1
d_gene: TRBD1
CDR3nt: TGCGCCAGCAGCGTTACAGGGGACCGTAATTCACCCCTCCACTTT
CDR3aa: CASSVTGDRNSPLHF

j_gene: TRBJ2-7
abundance: -
v_gene: TRBV3-1/TRBV3-2
d_gene: TRBD1
CDR3nt: TGTGCCAGCAGCAAGGGACAGGGGATCTCCTACGAGCAGTACTTC
CDR3aa: CASSKGQGISYEQYF

j_gene: TRBJ2-3
abundance: -
v_gene: TRBV27
d_gene: -
CDR3nt: TGTGCCAGCAGTTTTTTTGACAGAGATACGCAGTATTTT
CDR3aa: CASSFFDRDTQYF

j_gene: TRBJ1-3
abundance: -
v_gene: TRBV5-6
d_gene: -
CDR3nt: TGTGCCAGCAGCGCCAACCAGGGCGCGGTTGGAAACACCATATATTTT
CDR3aa: CASSANQGAVGNTIYF